Here is one T cell receptor (beta chain) with its context. Its specificity is unknown. The data were obtained in a study of circulating and synovial CD4+ cells in juvenile arthritis. Only in-frame clones appear in the TCRdb table, and some are missing; sequencing was by immunoSEQ multiplex PCR. The sample lists about 32,000 clones; nearly 95% were seen once. The study, taken as a whole, reports: T cell genome counts differed by at least an order of magnitude between CPL and CD4 samples.

Germline CDR1 MDHEN, CDR2 SYDVKM. Trimming took 5 bases from V and 7 from J; bases not matched to a gene: 13. CDR3 size: 16 residues. This chain uses TRBV28 with TRBJ1-2; the match to TRBD1 covers 10 bases. The sequence was collected from a human donor with juvenile idiopathic arthritis. The specimen was CD4+ T cells from blood. CDR3 bases: TGTGCCAGCAGTGAACGTATAGGACAGGGGGTTACTGGCTACACCTTC. Translation gives CASSERIGQGVTGYTF.